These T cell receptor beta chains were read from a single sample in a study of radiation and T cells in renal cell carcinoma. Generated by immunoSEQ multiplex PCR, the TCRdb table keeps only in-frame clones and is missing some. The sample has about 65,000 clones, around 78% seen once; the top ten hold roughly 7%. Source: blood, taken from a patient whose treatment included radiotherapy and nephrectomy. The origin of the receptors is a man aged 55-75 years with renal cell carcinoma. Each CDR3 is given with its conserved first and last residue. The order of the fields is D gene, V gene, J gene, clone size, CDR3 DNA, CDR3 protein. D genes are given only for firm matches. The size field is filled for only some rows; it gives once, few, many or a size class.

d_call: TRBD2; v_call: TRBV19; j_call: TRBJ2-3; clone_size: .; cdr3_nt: TGTGCCAGTAGTTCGCGGACTAGCAGAAGCACAGATACGCAGTATTTT; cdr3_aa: CASSSRTSRSTDTQYF
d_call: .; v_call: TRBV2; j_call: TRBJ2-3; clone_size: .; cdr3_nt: TGTGCCAGCTGGGGTGGTACCACAGATACGCAGTATTTT; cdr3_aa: CASWGGTTDTQYF
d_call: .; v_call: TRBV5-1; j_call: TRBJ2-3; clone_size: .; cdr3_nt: TGCGCCAGCAGCTTGGCCGATCGGGGTAGCACAGATACGCAGTATTTT; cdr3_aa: CASSLADRGSTDTQYF
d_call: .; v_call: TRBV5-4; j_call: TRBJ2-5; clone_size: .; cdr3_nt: TGTGCCAGCAGCTCCAGGGGGGGGGAGACCCAGTACTTC; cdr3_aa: CASSSRGGETQYF
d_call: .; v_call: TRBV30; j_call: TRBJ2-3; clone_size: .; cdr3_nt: TGTGCCTGGAAGCTCGGGGGTACCCTCACAGATACGCAGTATTTT; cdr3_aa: CAWKLGGTLTDTQYF
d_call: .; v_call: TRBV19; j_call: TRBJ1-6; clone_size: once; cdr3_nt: TGTGCCAGTAGCGGGGACGGACCGGGTAATTCACCCCTCCACTTT; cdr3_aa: CASSGDGPGNSPLHF
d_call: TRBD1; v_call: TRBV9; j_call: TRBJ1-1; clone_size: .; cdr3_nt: TGTGCCAGCAGCGTGGGACAGGGTGCTGAAGCTTTCTTT; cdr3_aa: CASSVGQGAEAFF
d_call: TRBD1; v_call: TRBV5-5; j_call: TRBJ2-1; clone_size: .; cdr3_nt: TGTGCCAGCAGATTGCGGGACAGGGGGCAGCCGGATGAGCAGTTCTTC; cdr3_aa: CASRLRDRGQPDEQFF
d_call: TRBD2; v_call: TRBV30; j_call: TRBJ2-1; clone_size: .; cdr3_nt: TGTGCCTGGAGTCTTCTAGCGGGAGGGCTCAATGAGCAGTTCTTC; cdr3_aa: CAWSLLAGGLNEQFF
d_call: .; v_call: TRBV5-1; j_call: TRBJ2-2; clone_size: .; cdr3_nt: TGCGCCAGCAGCTTGGACGATGTGAACACCGGGGAGCTGTTTTTT; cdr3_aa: CASSLDDVNTGELFF
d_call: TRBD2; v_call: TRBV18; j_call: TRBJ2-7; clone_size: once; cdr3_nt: TGTGCCAGCTCACCACGGGGACAGGCTAGCGGGGGAGCCTACGAGCAGTACTTC; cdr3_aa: CASSPRGQASGGAYEQYF